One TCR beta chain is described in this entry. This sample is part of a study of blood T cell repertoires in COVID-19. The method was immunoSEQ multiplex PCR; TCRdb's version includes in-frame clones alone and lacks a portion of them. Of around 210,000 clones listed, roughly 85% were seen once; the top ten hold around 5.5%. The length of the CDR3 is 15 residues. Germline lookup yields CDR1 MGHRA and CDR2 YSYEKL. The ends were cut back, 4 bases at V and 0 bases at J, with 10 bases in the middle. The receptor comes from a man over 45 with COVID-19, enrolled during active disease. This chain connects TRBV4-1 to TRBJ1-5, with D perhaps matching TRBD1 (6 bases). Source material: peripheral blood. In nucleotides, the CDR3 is TGCGCCAGCAGCCGCGACAGGTATAGCAATCAGCCCCAGCATTTT. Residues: CASSRDRYSNQPQHF.